A single sample gave rise to the 24 T cell receptor beta chains below, sequenced in a study of cytomegalovirus exposure and HLA in healthy donors. The PCR ran on 60 Vbeta and 13 Jbeta primers. Clones were sequenced by immunoSEQ multiplex PCR, and TCRdb holds only the in-frame ones, with some missing. The sample shows about 270,000 clones, just over 70% of them seen only once. The specimen sequenced was PBMCs. These receptors were taken from a female donor in good health and CMV-seronegative.

V gene TRBV5-1 combines with J gene TRBJ2-7, with TRBD1 matching over 7 bases. V shed 2 bases, J shed 3 bases, and the junction held 2 bases outside the gene matches. This CDR3 has 13 residues. Looked up from germline, CDR1 is SGHRS and CDR2 is YFSETQ. CDR3 region: CASSFGQDYEQYF. In DNA, the CDR3 is TGCGCCAGCAGCTTTGGACAGGACTACGAGCAGTACTTC. The full variable domain, in which reference TRBV5-1 and TRBJ2-7 provide the parts outside the CDR3, is KAGVTQTPRYLIKTRGQQVTLSCSPISGHRSVSWYQQTPGQGLQFLFEYFSETQRNKGNFPGRFSGRQFSNSRSEMNVSTLELGDSALYLCASSFGQDYEQYFGPGTRLTVT.

The chain joins TRBV14 to TRBJ2-5; a possible D gene is TRBD2 (6 bases). The V end lost 4 bases, the J end lost 0 bases, and 12 bases lay between the germline ends. From germline, CDR1 is SGHDN and CDR2 FVKESK. The CDR3 length is 15 residues. The chain's CDR3 is CASSLEEGHQETQYF. For the CDR3, the DNA is TGTGCCAGCAGCCTCGAGGAGGGGCACCAAGAGACCCAGTACTTC.

The table lists this clone with a few counts. The chain recombines TRBV5-8 with TRBJ1-4; TRBD1 might be the D (5 bases). The CDR3 contains 18 residues. Looked up from germline, CDR1 is SGHTS and CDR2 is YDEGEE. The V end was cut by 4 bases, the J end by 0 bases, with 19 bases between. CDR3 sequence: CASSLSVRLGATNEKLFF. DNA of the CDR3: TGTGCCAGCAGCCTGAGTGTACGGCTAGGGGCAACTAATGAAAAACTGTTTTTT.

This sequence joins TRBV5-1 and TRBJ2-3; 11 bases line up with TRBD2. CDR1 and CDR2 (germline): SGHRS, YFSETQ. Trimming cost V 5 bases and J 3 bases; bases outside gene matches: 11. The CDR3 is made up of 17 amino acids. In nucleotides, the CDR3 is TGCGCCAGCAGTAGCGGGAGGGCCACGCTTAATACAGATACGCAGTATTTT. It specifies CASSSGRATLNTDTQYF.

CDR3 region: CASSPRGYGEQYF. The CDR3 DNA reads TGTGCCAGCAGTCCCCGGGGGTACGGCGAGCAGTACTTC. The chain uses TRBV2 and TRBJ2-7; D may be TRBD2 (6 bases). The CDR3 spans 13 residues. The germline gives CDR1 SNHLY, CDR2 FYNNEI. Trimming removed 5 bases at V and 6 bases at J, with 14 bases between.

This clone appeared a single time. This chain uses TRBV4-1 with TRBJ1-1, with 7 nucleotides matching TRBD1. The CDR3 contains 16 residues. In germline, CDR1 is MGHRA, CDR2 YSYEKL. With 0 bases clipped from V and 1 base from J, the junction kept 5 bases outside the gene matches. The CDR3 is CASSQDLWDRNTEAFF. The CDR3 DNA reads as TGCGCCAGCAGCCAAGATCTTTGGGACAGGAACACTGAAGCTTTCTTT.

The V and J genes are TRBV6-5 and TRBJ1-4, with unresolved D. In germline, CDR1 is MNHEY, CDR2 SVGAGI. V gave up 2 bases and J gave up 7 bases, with 14 bases separating them. The CDR3 length is 15 residues. As DNA, the CDR3 is TGTGCCAGCAGTTACGGAGGAGGGCGAATTGAAAAACTGTTTTTT. It codes for CASSYGGGRIEKLFF.

The chain links TRBV28 to TRBJ1-3; the D gene is possibly TRBD1 (5 bases). The V gene lost 8 bases and the J gene lost 4 bases, with 15 bases spanning the gap. CDR3 length: 14 amino acids. Per germline, CDR1 MDHEN and CDR2 SYDVKM. CDR3 in DNA: TGTGCCAGCGGTACGGGACGGGGGGGAAACACCATATATTTT. Amino acids: CASGTGRGGNTIYF.

The chain links TRBV6-5 to TRBJ1-1; maybe TRBD1 (5 bases). Germline V gene lookup returns CDR1 MNHEY and CDR2 SVGAGI. V lost 5 bases, J lost 9 bases, and 13 bases lay in between. The CDR3 covers 12 residues. CDR3 region: CASSPLAGKAFF. The DNA of the CDR3 is TGTGCCAGCAGTCCCCTGGCAGGGAAAGCTTTCTTT.

V is TRBV5-1 and J is TRBJ2-1; unclear D gene. CDR1 and CDR2 (germline): SGHRS, YFSETQ. Trimming took off 4 bases at V and 0 bases at J, with 14 bases between the two ends. The CDR3 consists of 16 residues. The CDR3 DNA follows: TGCGCCAGCAGCCAAAGAGACTCGAGCTCCTACAATGAGCAGTTCTTC. Protein sequence: CASSQRDSSSYNEQFF.

The rearrangement links TRBV30 to TRBJ1-6; the match to TRBD1 covers 9 bases. Trimming took 7 bases from V and 10 from J; bases not matched to a gene: 11. Germline V gene sequence: CDR1 GTSNPN, CDR2 SVGIG (reference sequence). CDR3 size: 14 residues. DNA for the CDR3: TGTGCCTCTACAGGGGGCATGGGGGGGTCACCCCTCCACTTT. Amino acid sequence: CASTGGMGGSPLHF.

About this clone itself: The junction departs from germline at one end; a sequencing error may be responsible. The chain couples TRBV10-1 to TRBJ2-1; weak D call: TRBD2 (6 bases). Germline lookup yields CDR1 WNHNN and CDR2 SYGVQD (reference sequence). The CDR3 has 11 residues. The CDR3 region is CASSDGDWRVF. As DNA, the CDR3 is TGCGCCAGCAGTGATGGGGACTGGAGGGTCTTC.

In this sample, this clone turned up a few times. This chain connects TRBV6-5 to TRBJ1-5; unclear D gene. The V gene's germline CDR1 is MNHEY and CDR2 SVGAGI. Trimming left V 6 bases short and J 6 bases short, with 18 bases between. The CDR3 contains 15 residues. CDR3: CASSSTRGGIQPQHF. The CDR3 DNA follows: TGTGCCAGCAGCTCGACGCGGGGAGGGATTCAGCCCCAGCATTTT.

The chain joins TRBV9 to TRBJ2-1; TRBD2 agrees at 7 bases. This CDR3 comprises 13 residues. J lost 7 bases, V lost 0 bases, and 1 base had no gene match. The V gene's germline CDR1 is SGDLS and CDR2 YYNGEE. The chain's CDR3 is CASSVARENEQFF. The CDR3 DNA reads TGTGCCAGCAGCGTAGCGCGGGAGAATGAGCAGTTCTTC. Full variable domain (outside the CDR3, taken from reference TRBV9 and TRBJ2-1): DSGVTQTPKHLITATGQRVTLRCSPRSGDLSVYWYQQSLDQGLQFLIQYYNGEERAKGNILERFSAQQFPDLHSELNLSSLELGDSALYFCASSVARENEQFFGPGTRLTVL.

This clone was seen only once. The chain joins TRBV10-3 to TRBJ1-2, with TRBD1 matching 7 bases. From germline, CDR1 is ENHRY and CDR2 SYGVKD. CDR3 size: 13 residues. Losses at the gene ends were 7 bases for V and 2 bases for J; bases not matched to a gene: 4. The CDR3 protein is CAITTTGNYGYTF. The CDR3 DNA sequence: TGTGCCATCACGACGACAGGGAACTATGGCTACACCTTC.

The V call is TRBV29-1, the J call TRBJ1-2, with 7 bases aligning to TRBD1. CDR1 SQVTM and CDR2 ANQGSEA come from the germline V gene. The CDR3 is made up of 13 amino acids. The V and J ends lost 4 bases and 6 bases, in that order; junction bases with no gene match: 8. DNA of the CDR3: TGCAGCGTTGGGGGCAGGGGGAGAGATGGCTACACCTTC. Protein product: CSVGGRGRDGYTF.

V is TRBV27 and J is TRBJ2-7; 7 bases line up with TRBD1. The germline V gene has CDR1 MNHEY and CDR2 SMNVEV (reference sequence). The CDR3 covers 16 residues. Germline trimming cut 5 bases from V and 11 bases from J; bases unmatched to any gene: 21. This chain's CDR3 is CASSLNVGTAVQRKYF. The CDR3, as DNA: TGTGCCAGCAGTCTAAACGTCGGGACAGCCGTTCAGAGGAAGTACTTC.

This clone was detected only a few times. The rearrangement links TRBV13 to TRBJ2-7, with D perhaps TRBD2 (6 bases). The CDR3 runs 14 residues. The germline V gene encodes CDR1 PRHDT and CDR2 FYEKMQ (reference sequence). The V gene lost 5 bases and the J gene lost 2 bases, with 13 bases spanning the gap. In nucleotides, the CDR3 is TGTGCCAGCAGCCTTTCGGGACTGACCTACGAGCAGTACTTC. The encoded protein is CASSLSGLTYEQYF.

The rearrangement uses TRBV7-9 and TRBJ2-6, with D unclear. Trimming removed 5 bases from V and 0 bases from J, with 8 bases in between. CDR1 is SEHNR, CDR2 FQNEAQ, per germline (reference sequence). The length of the CDR3 is 15 residues. The CDR3 reads CASSRHGSGANVLTF. In DNA form, the CDR3 reads TGTGCCAGCAGCCGTCACGGCTCTGGGGCCAACGTCCTGACTTTC.

This chain connects TRBV11-2 to TRBJ2-7; 14 bases line up with TRBD2. The CDR3 spans 18 residues. CDR1 and CDR2 from the germline V gene are SGHAT and FQNNGV. V dropped 0 bases and J dropped 2; count of bases not matched to a gene: 6. CDR3 residues: CASSLEGRGLAGAYEQYF. In DNA form, the CDR3 reads TGTGCCAGCAGCTTAGAAGGTCGGGGACTAGCGGGGGCCTACGAGCAGTACTTC.

In DNA, the CDR3 is TGTGCCATCAGTGAGTCCCCGACAGGGAACTATGGCTACACCTTC. Protein sequence: CAISESPTGNYGYTF. This chain uses TRBV10-3 with TRBJ1-2; 7 positions match TRBD1. This CDR3 has 15 amino acids. The V segment lost 0 bases and the J segment 2 bases; nucleotides outside the gene matches: 3. CDR1 and CDR2 from the germline V gene are ENHRY and SYGVKD.

There are a few counts of this clone. The rearrangement uses TRBV27 and TRBJ1-2; 8 positions match TRBD1. The CDR3 is 13 amino acids. The germline V gene encodes CDR1 MNHEY and CDR2 SMNVEV (reference sequence). After removal of 5 bases from V and 7 bases from J, the junction contained 6 bases not matched to a gene. Here the CDR3 reads CASSRTGGIGYTF. The CDR3 nucleotides are TGTGCCAGCAGTAGAACAGGGGGAATTGGCTACACCTTC.

This chain connects TRBV5-6 to TRBJ2-1; 9 positions agree with TRBD2. The CDR3 extends over 15 amino acids. V lost 0 bases and J lost 7; bases outside the gene matches: 5. Germline assignment: CDR1 SGHDT and CDR2 YYEEEE. The DNA of the CDR3 is TGTGCCAGCAGCTTGGGCGGGAGGGCCGGGAATGAGCAGTTCTTC. Translating it yields CASSLGGRAGNEQFF. The variable domain in full, with the rest retrieved from reference TRBV5-6 and TRBJ2-1, is DAGVTQSPTHLIKTRGQQVTLRCSPKSGHDTVSWYQQALGQGPQFIFQYYEEEERQRGNFPDRFSGHQFPNYSSELNVNALLLGDSALYLCASSLGGRAGNEQFFGPGTRLTVL.

This chain uses TRBV5-1 with TRBJ2-2; D is undetermined. The germline CDR1 and CDR2 sequences are SGHRS and YFSETQ. V was trimmed by 0 bases and J by 3 bases, leaving 6 bases between them. The CDR3 runs 14 residues. For the CDR3, the DNA is TGCGCCAGCAGCTTGGTTGTCGACACCGGGGAGCTGTTTTTT. This sequence encodes CASSLVVDTGELFF.